The present entry profiles one T cell receptor (beta chain) with its context. Primers for the PCR totalled 60 Vbeta and 13 Jbeta. The repertoire was sequenced with immunoSEQ multiplex PCR; TCRdb's copy has only in-frame clones and lacks some. The sample holds around 170,000 clones, approximately 80% seen once. This entry is derived from a study of cytomegalovirus exposure and HLA in healthy donors. The sequence derives from a man between 18 and 29 years old in good health and CMV-seronegative. What was sequenced was PBMCs.

The CDR3 sequence is CASRRLADSYEQYF. In DNA, the CDR3 is TGTGCCAGCAGAAGACTAGCGGACTCCTACGAGCAGTACTTC. The rearrangement uses TRBV27 and TRBJ2-7; TRBD2 agrees at 9 bases. The J segment lost 0 bases and the V segment lost 6 bases, leaving 3 bases of the junction unmatched. From germline, CDR1 is MNHEY and CDR2 SMNVEV (reference sequence). CDR3 length: 14 residues.